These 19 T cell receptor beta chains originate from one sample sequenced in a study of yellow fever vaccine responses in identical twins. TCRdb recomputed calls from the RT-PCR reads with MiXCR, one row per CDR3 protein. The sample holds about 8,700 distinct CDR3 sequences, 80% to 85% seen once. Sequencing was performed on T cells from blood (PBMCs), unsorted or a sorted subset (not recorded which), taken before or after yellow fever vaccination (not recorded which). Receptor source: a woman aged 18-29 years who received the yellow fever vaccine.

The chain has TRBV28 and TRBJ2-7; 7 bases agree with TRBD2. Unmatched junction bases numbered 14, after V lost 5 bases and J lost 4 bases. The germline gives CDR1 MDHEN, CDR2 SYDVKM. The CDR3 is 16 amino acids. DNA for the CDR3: TGTGCCAGCAGTCTTTATGTGGCGGGAGTGGGTTACGAGCAGTACTTC. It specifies CASSLYVAGVGYEQYF.

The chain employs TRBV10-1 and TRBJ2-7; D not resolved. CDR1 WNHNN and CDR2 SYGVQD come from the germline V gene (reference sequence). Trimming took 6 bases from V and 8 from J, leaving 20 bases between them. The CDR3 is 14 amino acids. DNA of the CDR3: TGCGCCAGCAGCGAGGACGTAACCCTTACGAAGCAGTACTTC. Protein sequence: CASSEDVTLTKQYF.

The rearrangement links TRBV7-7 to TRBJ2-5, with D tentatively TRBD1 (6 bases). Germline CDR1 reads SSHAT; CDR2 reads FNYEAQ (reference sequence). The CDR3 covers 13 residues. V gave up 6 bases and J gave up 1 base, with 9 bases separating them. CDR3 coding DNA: TGTGCCAGCAGACGGGACACCCAAGAGACCCAGTACTTC. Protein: CASRRDTQETQYF.

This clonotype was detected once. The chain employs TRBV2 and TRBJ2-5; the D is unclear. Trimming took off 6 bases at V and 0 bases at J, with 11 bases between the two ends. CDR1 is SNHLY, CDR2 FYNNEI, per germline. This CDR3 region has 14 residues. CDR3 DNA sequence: TGTGCCAGCAGCGGTACAGAGAACCAAGAGACCCAGTACTTC. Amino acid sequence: CASSGTENQETQYF.

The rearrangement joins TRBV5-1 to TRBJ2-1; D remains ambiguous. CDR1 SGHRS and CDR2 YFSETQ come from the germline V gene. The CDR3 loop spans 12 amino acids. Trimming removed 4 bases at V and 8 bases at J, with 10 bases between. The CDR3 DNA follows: TGCGCCAGCAGCGCGACTCGGGATGAGCAGTTCTTC. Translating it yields CASSATRDEQFF.

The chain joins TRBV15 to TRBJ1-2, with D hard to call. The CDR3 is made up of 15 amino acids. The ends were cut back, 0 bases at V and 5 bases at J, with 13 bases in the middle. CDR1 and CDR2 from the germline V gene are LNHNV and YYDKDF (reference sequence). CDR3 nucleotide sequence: TGTGCCACCAGCAGAGATCTGGTAGGGTTATATGGCTACACCTTC. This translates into CATSRDLVGLYGYTF. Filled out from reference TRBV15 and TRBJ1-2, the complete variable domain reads DAMVIQNPRYQVTQFGKPVTLSCSQTLNHNVMYWYQQKSSQAPKLLFHYYDKDFNNEADTPDNFQSRRPNTSFCFLDIRSPGLGDTAMYLCATSRDLVGLYGYTFGSGTRLTVV.

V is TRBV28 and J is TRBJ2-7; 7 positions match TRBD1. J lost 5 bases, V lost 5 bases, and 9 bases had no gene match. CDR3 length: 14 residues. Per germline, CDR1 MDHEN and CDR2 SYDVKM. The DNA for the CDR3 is TGTGCCAGCAGTGAGGACAGGCCAGAGCACGAGCAGTACGTC. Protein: CASSEDRPEHEQYV.

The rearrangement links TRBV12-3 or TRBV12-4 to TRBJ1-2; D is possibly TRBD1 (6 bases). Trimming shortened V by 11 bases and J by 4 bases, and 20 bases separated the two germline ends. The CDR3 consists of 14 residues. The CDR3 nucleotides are TGTGCCCACGACAGGCCCGATTCAGTCTATGGCTACACCTTC. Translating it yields CAHDRPDSVYGYTF.

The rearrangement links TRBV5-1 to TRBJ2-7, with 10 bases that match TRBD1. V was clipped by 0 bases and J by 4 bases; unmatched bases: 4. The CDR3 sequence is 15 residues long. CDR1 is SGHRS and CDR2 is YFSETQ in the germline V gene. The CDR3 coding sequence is TGCGCCAGCAGCTTGGCCACGGGACAGGGGTACGAGCAGTACTTC. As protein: CASSLATGQGYEQYF.

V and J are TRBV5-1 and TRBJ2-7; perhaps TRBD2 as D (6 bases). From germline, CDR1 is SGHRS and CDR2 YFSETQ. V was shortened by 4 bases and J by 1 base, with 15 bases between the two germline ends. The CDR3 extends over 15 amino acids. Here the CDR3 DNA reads TGCGCCAGCAGCCACGCGGGGCCTCTATCCTACGAGCAGTACTTC. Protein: CASSHAGPLSYEQYF.

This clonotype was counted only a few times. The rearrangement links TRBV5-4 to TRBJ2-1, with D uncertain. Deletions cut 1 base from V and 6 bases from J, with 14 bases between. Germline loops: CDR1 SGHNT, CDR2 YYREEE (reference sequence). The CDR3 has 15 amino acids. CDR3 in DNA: TGTGCCAGCAGCTTGTCATACCATCAAATCAATGAGCAGTTCTTC. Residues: CASSLSYHQINEQFF.

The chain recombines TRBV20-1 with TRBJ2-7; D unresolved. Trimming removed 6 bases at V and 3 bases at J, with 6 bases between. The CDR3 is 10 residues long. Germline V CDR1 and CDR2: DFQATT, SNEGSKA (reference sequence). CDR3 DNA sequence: TGCAGTGCCTGGAACTACGAGCAGTACTTC. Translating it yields CSAWNYEQYF.

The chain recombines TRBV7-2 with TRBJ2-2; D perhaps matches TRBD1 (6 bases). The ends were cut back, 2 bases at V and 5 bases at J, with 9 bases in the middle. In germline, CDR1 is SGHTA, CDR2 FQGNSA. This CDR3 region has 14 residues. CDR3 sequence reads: CASSLYRDTGELFF. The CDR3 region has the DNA TGTGCCAGCAGCTTATACAGGGATACCGGGGAGCTGTTTTTT.

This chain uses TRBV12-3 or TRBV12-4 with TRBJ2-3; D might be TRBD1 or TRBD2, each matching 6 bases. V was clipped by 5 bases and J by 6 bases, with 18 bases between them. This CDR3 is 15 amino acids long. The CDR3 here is CASSLQVGGRDTQYF. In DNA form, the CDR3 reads TGTGCCAGCAGTCTCCAGGTGGGGGGCAGGGATACGCAGTATTTT.

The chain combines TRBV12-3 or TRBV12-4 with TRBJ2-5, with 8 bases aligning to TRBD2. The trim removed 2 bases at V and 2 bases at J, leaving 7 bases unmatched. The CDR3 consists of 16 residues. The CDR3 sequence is CASSLIWRGEQETQYF. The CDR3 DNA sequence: TGTGCCAGCAGTTTAATCTGGCGGGGGGAACAAGAGACCCAGTACTTC.

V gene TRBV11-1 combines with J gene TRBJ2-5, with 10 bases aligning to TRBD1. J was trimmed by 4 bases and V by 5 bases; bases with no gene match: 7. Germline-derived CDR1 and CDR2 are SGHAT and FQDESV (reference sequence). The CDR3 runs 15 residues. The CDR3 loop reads CASSARQGAGETQYF. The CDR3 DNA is TGTGCCAGCAGCGCCCGACAGGGGGCAGGAGAGACCCAGTACTTC. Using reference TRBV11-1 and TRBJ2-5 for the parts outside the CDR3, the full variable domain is EAEVAQSPRYKITEKSQAVAFWCDPISGHATLYWYRQILGQGPELLVQFQDESVVDDSQLPKDRFSAERLKGVDSTLKIQPAELGDSAMYLCASSARQGAGETQYFGPGTRLLVL.

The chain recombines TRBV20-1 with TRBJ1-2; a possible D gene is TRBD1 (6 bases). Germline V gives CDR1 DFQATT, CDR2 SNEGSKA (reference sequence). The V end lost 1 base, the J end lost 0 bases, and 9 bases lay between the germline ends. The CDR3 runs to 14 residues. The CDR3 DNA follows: TGCAGTGCTAGAGCAGGGGAGGCTAACTATGGCTACACCTTC. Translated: CSARAGEANYGYTF.

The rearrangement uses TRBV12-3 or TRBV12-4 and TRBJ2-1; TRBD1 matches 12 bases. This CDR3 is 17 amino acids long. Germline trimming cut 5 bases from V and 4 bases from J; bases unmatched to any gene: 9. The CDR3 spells CASSKNRDRGPYNEQFF. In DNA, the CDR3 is TGTGCCAGCAGTAAAAACCGGGACAGGGGGCCTTACAATGAGCAGTTCTTC.

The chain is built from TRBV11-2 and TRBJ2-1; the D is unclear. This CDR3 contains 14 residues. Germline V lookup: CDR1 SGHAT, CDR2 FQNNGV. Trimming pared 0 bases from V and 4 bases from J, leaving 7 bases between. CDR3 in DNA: TGTGCCAGCAGCTTAGACGGAACTTACAATGAGCAGTTCTTC. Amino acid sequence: CASSLDGTYNEQFF.